The 29 T cell receptor beta chains below were found in one sample sequenced in a study of PD-1 blockade in classical Hodgkin lymphoma. The time point: cycle 4 day 1 (C4D1), after 6 weeks of nivolumab. All patients relapsed after autologous stem cell transplantation, and brentuximab vedotin exposure varied. Researchers used magnetic negative selection to pull out pure CD4+ T cells from thawed PBMCs. Data came from immunoSEQ multiplex PCR; TCRdb stores just in-frame clones and leaves some out. The table lists around 31,000 clones, roughly four fifths of them singletons. The specimen was CD4+ T cells from blood, collected before the fourth cycle of nivolumab. The receptors come from a human donor with classical Hodgkin lymphoma.

This chain connects TRBV7-9 to TRBJ1-1; 8 positions match TRBD1. CDR1 and CDR2 from the germline V gene are SEHNR and FQNEAQ (reference sequence). J lost 5 bases, V lost 4 bases, and 12 bases had no gene match. The CDR3 runs 16 residues. The CDR3 nucleotides read TGTGCCAGCAGCTCTTCCCTTAGACAGGGGAGGACTGAAGCTTTCTTT. Translation: CASSSSLRQGRTEAFF.

The chain links TRBV13 to TRBJ2-7; D gene unclear. V was clipped by 1 base and J by 3 bases, with 10 bases between them. Germline V gene data show CDR1 as PRHDT and CDR2 as FYEKMQ (reference sequence). CDR3 length equals 14 residues. CDR3 region: CASSLVTGFYEQYF. Here the CDR3 DNA reads TGTGCCAGCAGCTTAGTTACCGGCTTCTACGAGCAGTACTTC.

The rearrangement links TRBV6-1 to TRBJ1-3; D remains ambiguous. V shed 4 bases and J shed 0 bases, with 13 bases lying between them. This CDR3 is built from 16 residues. Germline V gene data show CDR1 as MNHNS and CDR2 as SASEGT. The CDR3 nucleotides read TGTGCCAGCAGTGCGACCGACTGGAGCTCTGGAAACACCATATATTTT. Translated: CASSATDWSSGNTIYF.

The rearrangement uses TRBV25-1 and TRBJ1-5; D perhaps matches TRBD1 (6 bases). CDR3 length: 13 amino acids. The germline gives CDR1 MGHDK, CDR2 SYGVNS. V lost 4 bases and J lost 5, with 9 bases in between. The chain's CDR3 is CASSGGAYQPQHF. In nucleotides, the CDR3 is TGTGCCAGCAGTGGGGGGGCCTATCAGCCCCAGCATTTT.

This clone has a handful of counts. The chain carries TRBV28 and TRBJ2-2; 7 bases map to TRBD1. Looked up from germline, CDR1 is MDHEN and CDR2 is SYDVKM. The CDR3 loop spans 16 amino acids. V lost 6 bases and J lost 2; bases outside the gene matches: 9. The CDR3 region is CASRLQGQINTGELFF. As DNA, the CDR3 is TGTGCCAGCAGATTACAGGGACAGATTAACACCGGGGAGCTGTTTTTT.

This clone came up a few times. V is TRBV27 and J is TRBJ1-6, with a tentative D call TRBD1 (5 bases). Trimming removed 5 bases from V and 7 bases from J, with 9 bases in between. Germline assignment: CDR1 MNHEY and CDR2 SMNVEV (reference sequence). This CDR3 has 13 amino acids. CDR3 protein: CASSLWDNSPLHF. CDR3 nucleotide sequence: TGTGCCAGCAGTCTCTGGGACAATTCACCCCTCCACTTT.

The rearrangement links TRBV6-1 to TRBJ1-5; 7 bases are a match to TRBD1. V was clipped by 8 bases and J by 5 bases; unmatched bases: 6. CDR1 is MNHNS, CDR2 SASEGT, per germline. The CDR3 contains 13 residues. The chain's CDR3 is CASLGGSHQPQHF. CDR3 nucleotides: TGTGCCAGCTTAGGGGGCAGCCATCAGCCCCAGCATTTT.

V usage is TRBV7-2 and J usage is TRBJ2-3, with D perhaps TRBD1 (6 bases). Per the germline V gene, CDR1 is SGHTA and CDR2 is FQGNSA. This CDR3 spans 16 amino acids. V lost 0 bases, J lost 0 bases, and 10 bases lay in between. CDR3 in amino acids: CASSLAPDSSTDTQYF. The CDR3 nucleotides read TGTGCCAGCAGCTTAGCTCCGGACAGCAGCACAGATACGCAGTATTTT.

This clone has only one observation. The chain employs TRBV5-6 and TRBJ2-7, with unresolved D. Germline values: CDR1 SGHDT, CDR2 YYEEEE. The germline V and J ends were trimmed by 2 bases and 4 bases, with 13 bases remaining between them. The CDR3 extends over 14 amino acids. This chain's CDR3 is CASSFGQVWYEQYF. The CDR3 DNA is TGTGCCAGCAGCTTCGGTCAGGTGTGGTACGAGCAGTACTTC.

The V gene is TRBV30, the J gene TRBJ2-5, with D maybe TRBD2 (7 bases). Germline CDR1 reads GTSNPN; CDR2 reads SVGIG (reference sequence). The CDR3 is 16 amino acids. Trimming left V 2 bases short and J 2 bases short, with 18 bases between. CDR3 residues: CAWSSWGGFIQETQYF. The CDR3 coding sequence is TGTGCCTGGAGTTCGTGGGGGGGCTTCATTCAAGAGACCCAGTACTTC.

This chain uses TRBV5-1 with TRBJ1-1; 10 bases fit TRBD1. Germline V gene sequence: CDR1 SGHRS, CDR2 YFSETQ. Trimming cost V 4 bases and J 5 bases; bases outside gene matches: 14. The CDR3 extends over 17 amino acids. CDR3 sequence (DNA): TGCGCCAGCAGCGCCTCCGGGACAGGGGTTTGGGGTACTGAAGCTTTCTTT. It specifies CASSASGTGVWGTEAFF.

The chain couples TRBV11-2 to TRBJ1-2; no firm D call. The CDR3 has 12 amino acids. The V end was cut by 1 base, the J end by 2 bases, with 2 bases between. Germline assignment: CDR1 SGHAT and CDR2 FQNNGV. CDR3 residues: CASSLGNYGYTF. CDR3 in DNA: TGTGCCAGCAGCTTAGGGAACTATGGCTACACCTTC.

The chain is built from TRBV6-6 and TRBJ1-2; D uncertain. V was trimmed by 5 bases and J by 7 bases, leaving 17 bases between them. From germline, CDR1 is MNHNY and CDR2 SVGAGI (reference sequence). The CDR3 spans 14 residues. The CDR3 is CASSPMGDTGGYTF. The CDR3 bases are TGTGCCAGCAGTCCCATGGGAGACACGGGTGGCTACACCTTC.

The V gene is TRBV28, the J gene TRBJ1-4; D is perhaps TRBD1 (5 bases). The ends were cut back, 3 bases at V and 8 bases at J, with 13 bases in the middle. The CDR3 runs 14 residues. From germline, CDR1 is MDHEN and CDR2 SYDVKM. CDR3 DNA sequence: TGTGCCAGCAGTTTGGCCAGGTGGGGGGAAAAACTGTTTTTT. It encodes CASSLARWGEKLFF.

This chain joins TRBV25-1 and TRBJ2-5; 8 bases align to TRBD2. The CDR3 length is 14 residues. In germline, CDR1 is MGHDK, CDR2 SYGVNS. Trimming at V came to 6 bases and at J to 5 bases, leaving 8 bases not matched to a gene. CDR3 loop: CASRKAGEEETQYF. The CDR3 nucleotides read TGTGCCAGCAGAAAAGCGGGGGAAGAGGAGACCCAGTACTTC.

The gene calls are TRBV7-2 and TRBJ2-7; D is ambiguous. Germline V gene lookup returns CDR1 SGHTA and CDR2 FQGNSA. Trimming cost V 1 base and J 2 bases, with 6 bases left between them. The CDR3 has 13 amino acids. The CDR3 reads CASSLEHTYEQYF. The CDR3 DNA follows: TGTGCCAGCAGCTTAGAACATACCTACGAGCAGTACTTC.

The gene calls are TRBV6-5 and TRBJ2-1; D not resolved. This CDR3 is built from 16 residues. Germline V gene data show CDR1 as MNHEY and CDR2 as SVGAGI. Trimming removed 3 bases from V and 0 bases from J, with 12 bases in between. The CDR3: CASSYDPVGSYNEQFF. The CDR3 nucleotides read TGTGCCAGCAGTTATGACCCGGTGGGCTCCTACAATGAGCAGTTCTTC.

This chain uses TRBV2 with TRBJ2-7; TRBD1 might be the D (8 bases). V gave up 0 bases and J gave up 5 bases, with 17 bases separating them. CDR1 and CDR2 from the germline V gene are SNHLY and FYNNEI. The CDR3 covers 16 residues. The CDR3 reads CASSEAIGQGGDEQYF. CDR3 bases: TGTGCCAGCAGTGAAGCAATAGGACAGGGAGGGGACGAGCAGTACTTC.

The rearrangement uses TRBV5-6 and TRBJ1-6, with 10 bases lining up with TRBD1. Germline assignment: CDR1 SGHDT and CDR2 YYEEEE. With V trimmed by 4 bases and J by 10 bases, 8 bases remained unmatched. The CDR3 extends over 15 amino acids. CDR3 coding DNA: TGTGCCAGCAGCCAAAAAGGGACAGGGGACTCACCCCTCCACTTT. This codes for CASSQKGTGDSPLHF.

This chain links TRBV28 with TRBJ2-7; D possibly uses TRBD1 or TRBD2 (5 bases each). V dropped 2 bases and J dropped 4 bases, with 12 bases sitting between them. There are 14 residues in the CDR3. Germline V CDR1 and CDR2: MDHEN, SYDVKM. In nucleotides, the CDR3 is TGTGCCAGCAGTTTAGTACCTGGGGGTTACGAGCAGTACTTC. It translates to CASSLVPGGYEQYF.

This clone was seen just once. The chain joins TRBV7-9 to TRBJ1-4; TRBD1 might be the D (5 bases). V was trimmed by 1 base and J by 5 bases, leaving 11 bases between them. The germline CDR1 and CDR2 sequences are SEHNR and FQNEAQ (reference sequence). This CDR3 is built from 15 residues. The CDR3 DNA reads as TGTGCCAGCAGCTTAGAGAAGGGGTTCAATGAAAAACTGTTTTTT. Residues: CASSLEKGFNEKLFF.

This clone was detected a few times. This sequence joins TRBV2 and TRBJ1-5; possibly TRBD1 for D (5 bases). CDR3 length: 13 amino acids. Germline assignment: CDR1 SNHLY and CDR2 FYNNEI. V lost 6 bases and J lost 5, with 11 bases in between. CDR3 coding DNA: TGTGCCAGCAGGGGCAGGGATCATCAGCCCCAGCATTTT. This codes for CASRGRDHQPQHF.

CDR3 protein: CASDKLGTDTQYF. In nucleotides, the CDR3 is TGTGCCAGCGACAAACTAGGCACAGATACGCAGTATTTT. The V gene is TRBV28, the J gene TRBJ2-3; D perhaps matches TRBD2 (5 bases). The V end was cut by 8 bases, the J end by 1 base, with 10 bases between. This CDR3 is 13 amino acids long. Germline values: CDR1 MDHEN, CDR2 SYDVKM.

This chain connects TRBV10-3 to TRBJ2-7; 9 nucleotides agree with TRBD1. The V gene's germline CDR1 is ENHRY and CDR2 SYGVKD. This CDR3 has 14 amino acids. V lost 6 bases, J lost 0 bases, and 3 bases stayed unmatched. The CDR3 sequence is CAIRQGAASYEQYF. The CDR3 DNA reads TGTGCCATCAGACAGGGGGCCGCCTCCTACGAGCAGTACTTC.

The chain uses TRBV29-1 and TRBJ1-1; D is unresolved. Germline loops: CDR1 SQVTM, CDR2 ANQGSEA. The CDR3 runs to 13 residues. V was shortened by 0 bases and J by 2 bases, with 7 bases between the two germline ends. This chain's CDR3 is CSVEDHYNTEAFF. As DNA, the CDR3 is TGCAGCGTTGAAGATCATTACAACACTGAAGCTTTCTTT.

The V gene is TRBV29-1, the J gene TRBJ2-1; 10 bases agree with TRBD2. Germline V gene sequence: CDR1 SQVTM, CDR2 ANQGSEA. CDR3 length: 15 residues. Losses at the gene ends were 0 bases for V and 8 bases for J; bases not matched to a gene: 7. CDR3 nucleotide sequence: TGCAGCGTTGAAGATCCAGCGGGGGGGCCATATGAGCAGTTCTTC. Translated, it gives CSVEDPAGGPYEQFF.

The rearrangement uses TRBV18 and TRBJ2-1; 12 bases map to TRBD2. Germline V gene lookup returns CDR1 KGHSH and CDR2 LQKENI. V dropped 4 bases and J dropped 9; count of bases not matched to a gene: 7. This CDR3 has 15 residues. CDR3 protein: CASSLASGGAAEQFF. CDR3 sequence (DNA): TGTGCCAGCTCACTCGCTAGCGGGGGGGCAGCTGAGCAGTTCTTC.

V is TRBV5-1 and J is TRBJ2-2, with D possibly matching TRBD2 (6 bases). The CDR3 is made up of 17 amino acids. Germline lookup yields CDR1 SGHRS and CDR2 YFSETQ. V was shortened by 2 bases and J by 2 bases, with 16 bases between the two germline ends. Here the CDR3 DNA reads TGCGCCAGCAGCTTTATTCCAGGGAGGTTAAACACCGGGGAGCTGTTTTTT. Translation gives CASSFIPGRLNTGELFF.

The chain couples TRBV7-9 to TRBJ1-4; D is unresolved. Trimming cost V 7 bases and J 3 bases, with 12 bases left between them. Germline V gene lookup returns CDR1 SEHNR and CDR2 FQNEAQ (reference sequence). The CDR3 covers 14 residues. The CDR3 DNA reads TGTGCCAGCACTAAAAACCCCCCTAATGAAAAACTGTTTTTT. This translates into CASTKNPPNEKLFF.